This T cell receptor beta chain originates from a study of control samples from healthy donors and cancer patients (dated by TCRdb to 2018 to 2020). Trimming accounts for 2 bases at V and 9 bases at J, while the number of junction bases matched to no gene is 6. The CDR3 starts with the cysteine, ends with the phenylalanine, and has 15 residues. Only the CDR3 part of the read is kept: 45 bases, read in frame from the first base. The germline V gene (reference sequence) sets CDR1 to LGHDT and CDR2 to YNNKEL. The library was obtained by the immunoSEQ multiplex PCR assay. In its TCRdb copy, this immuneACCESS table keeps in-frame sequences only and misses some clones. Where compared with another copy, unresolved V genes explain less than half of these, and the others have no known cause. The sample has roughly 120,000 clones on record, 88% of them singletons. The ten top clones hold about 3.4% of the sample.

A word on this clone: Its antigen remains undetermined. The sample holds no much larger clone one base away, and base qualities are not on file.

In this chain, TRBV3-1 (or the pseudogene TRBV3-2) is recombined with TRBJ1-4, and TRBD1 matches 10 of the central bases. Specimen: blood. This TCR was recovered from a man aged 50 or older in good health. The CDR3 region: CASSQIGTGEKKLFF. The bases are TGTGCCAGCAGCCAAATCGGGACAGGGGAAAAAAAACTGTTTTTT.